Below, 21 T cell receptor beta chains from the same sample are listed, as sequenced in a study of CD8 T cells in ankylosing spondylitis. Antigen specificity for these receptors is unknown. Regarding the study as a whole: Characteristic of ankylosing spondylitis blood, it appeared, was a TCR beta motif comprising eight highly homologous variants.

TCRdb passed the 5' RACE reads through MiXCR, listing each CDR3 protein once. In the table there are around 450,000 distinct CDR3 sequences, 25% to 30% of which are singletons. Sequences were obtained from blood, either unsorted or a sorted T cell fraction (not recorded which). All receptors come from a male donor with ankylosing spondylitis.

The V and J genes are TRBV11-2 and TRBJ1-2; TRBD1 agrees at 7 bases. The CDR3 sequence is 14 residues long. The V and J ends lost 4 bases and 5 bases, in that order; junction bases with no gene match: 7. Germline assignment: CDR1 SGHAT and CDR2 FQNNGV. CDR3 sequence reads: CASSSSDRSYGYTF. The CDR3, as DNA: TGTGCCAGCAGCTCCTCGGACAGGAGTTATGGCTACACCTTC.

The chain carries TRBV5-1 and TRBJ2-5; tentatively, D is TRBD2 (5 bases). Trimming left V 4 bases short and J 5 bases short, with 18 bases between. Germline lookup yields CDR1 SGHRS and CDR2 YFSETQ. This CDR3 contains 15 residues. DNA of the CDR3: TGCGCCAGCAGCCCTGACTATGGAGGTTCCGAGACCCAGTACTTC. Its protein is CASSPDYGGSETQYF.

The rearrangement uses TRBV5-1 and TRBJ1-2, with D uncertain. Germline CDR1 and CDR2: SGHRS and YFSETQ. Trimming removed 4 bases from V and 7 bases from J, with 11 bases in between. This CDR3 has 12 amino acids. The chain's CDR3 is CASSPRGSGYTF. The CDR3 nucleotides read TGCGCCAGCAGCCCTCGAGGGTCTGGCTACACCTTC. Together with reference TRBV5-1 and TRBJ1-2, the CDR3 gives the full variable domain: KAGVTQTPRYLIKTRGQQVTLSCSPISGHRSVSWYQQTPGQGLQFLFEYFSETQRNKGNFPGRFSGRQFSNSRSEMNVSTLELGDSALYLCASSPRGSGYTFGSGTRLTVV.

Ten or more counts support this clonotype. The chain links TRBV20-1 to TRBJ2-7; 10 positions agree with TRBD1. The CDR3 has 16 amino acids. The ends lost 6 bases at V and 6 bases at J; junction bases unmatched: 17. Per the germline V gene, CDR1 is DFQATT and CDR2 is SNEGSKA (reference sequence). The CDR3 region is CSATLSRGQGPLEQYF. CDR3 nucleotides: TGCAGTGCAACCCTCAGCAGGGGACAGGGGCCCCTCGAGCAGTACTTC.

V and J are TRBV5-1 and TRBJ2-2; 7 bases are a match to TRBD1. In germline, CDR1 is SGHRS, CDR2 YFSETQ. The CDR3 length is 15 residues. V trimming: 3 bases; J trimming: 1 base; junction bases outside the gene matches: 3. CDR3 sequence (DNA): TGCGCCAGCAGCTGGGGACAGCTGAACACCGGGGAGCTGTTTTTT. Amino acids: CASSWGQLNTGELFF. Using reference TRBV5-1 and TRBJ2-2 for the parts outside the CDR3, the full variable domain is KAGVTQTPRYLIKTRGQQVTLSCSPISGHRSVSWYQQTPGQGLQFLFEYFSETQRNKGNFPGRFSGRQFSNSRSEMNVSTLELGDSALYLCASSWGQLNTGELFFGEGSRLTVL.

The sample holds many counts of this clonotype. This chain joins TRBV2 and TRBJ1-1, with a tentative D call TRBD1 (5 bases). The germline V and J ends were trimmed by 11 bases and 1 base, with 14 bases remaining between them. Germline CDR1 SNHLY, CDR2 FYNNEI. The CDR3 has 13 amino acids. CDR3 DNA sequence: TGTGCCGGCTCCCGGCAGGGGAACACTGAAGCTTTCTTT. Translation gives CAGSRQGNTEAFF.

Of note for this clonotype: One end of the junction varies from germline; a read error may be responsible. The chain employs TRBV11-2 and TRBJ2-2, with D hard to call. Germline V gene lookup returns CDR1 SGHAT and CDR2 FQNNGV. The CDR3 runs 18 residues. The CDR3 DNA follows: TGTGCCAGCGGCTTCGGGTACAGACCCCTGGCGAACACCGGGGAGCTGTTTTTT. Amino acid sequence: CASGFGYRPLANTGELFF.

The chain has TRBV20-1 and TRBJ1-2, with D hard to call. This CDR3 has 11 residues. From germline, CDR1 is DFQATT and CDR2 SNEGSKA (reference sequence). V was shortened by 3 bases and J by 6 bases, with 8 bases between the two germline ends. The CDR3, as DNA: TGCAGTGCTAGGCTACTAAATGGCTACACCTTC. Translating it yields CSARLLNGYTF.

This clonotype turned up a few times. V usage is TRBV20-1 and J usage is TRBJ1-2; 7 bases align to TRBD1. Germline V gives CDR1 DFQATT, CDR2 SNEGSKA (reference sequence). The length of the CDR3 is 13 residues. The V gene end was trimmed by 3 bases and the J gene end by 8 bases; junction bases not matched to a gene: 9. The CDR3 DNA is TGCAGTGCTAGGAGGTTGCAGGGGGAAGGCTACACCTTC. The encoded protein is CSARRLQGEGYTF.

This clonotype showed up many times. This chain joins TRBV2 and TRBJ2-2; no clear D. The CDR3 runs to 16 residues. Germline values: CDR1 SNHLY, CDR2 FYNNEI. Trimming took off 5 bases at V and 4 bases at J, with 17 bases between the two ends. DNA of the CDR3: TGTGCCAGCAGTCCGGACGCGGCAGATCGCACCGGGGAGCTGTTTTTT. The encoded protein is CASSPDAADRTGELFF.

There are a few counts of this clonotype. The chain is built from TRBV5-1 and TRBJ1-1, with D possibly being TRBD1 (5 bases). Germline V gene data show CDR1 as SGHRS and CDR2 as YFSETQ. Trimming left V 2 bases short and J 5 bases short, with 22 bases between. There are 17 residues in the CDR3. As DNA, the CDR3 is TGCGCCAGCAGCTTATCCCCCCGGAGTTGGGAGGGGACTGAAGCTTTCTTT. Protein product: CASSLSPRSWEGTEAFF.

This clonotype has only a few counts. The chain is built from TRBV5-1 and TRBJ1-2; 7 bases line up with TRBD1. CDR1 is SGHRS and CDR2 is YFSETQ in the germline V gene. With 1 base clipped from V and 4 bases from J, the junction kept 4 bases outside the gene matches. The CDR3 extends over 14 amino acids. CDR3 sequence (DNA): TGCGCCAGCAGCTTGACAGGGGCTGGCTATGGCTACACCTTC. This gives the protein CASSLTGAGYGYTF.

This rearrangement joins TRBV11-1 to TRBJ2-7; 16 nucleotides line up with TRBD2. Germline-derived CDR1 and CDR2 are SGHAT and FQDESV (reference sequence). The CDR3 extends over 15 amino acids. J was trimmed by 4 bases and V by 4 bases; bases with no gene match: 1. The DNA for the CDR3 is TGTGCCAGCAGCTCGGGACTAGCGGGAGGGTACGAGCAGTACGTC. Amino acids: CASSSGLAGGYEQYV.

This clonotype was picked up a small number of times. V and J are TRBV7-7 and TRBJ2-1; D unclear. V shed 4 bases and J shed 6 bases, with 10 bases lying between them. Germline V lookup: CDR1 SSHAT, CDR2 FNYEAQ (reference sequence). The CDR3 loop spans 13 amino acids. CDR3 region: CASSSHPGNEQFF. The CDR3 nucleotides are TGTGCCAGCAGCTCCCACCCGGGCAATGAGCAGTTCTTC. The variable domain in full, completed from reference TRBV7-7 and TRBJ2-1, reads GAGVSQSPRYKVTKRGQDVTLRCDPISSHATLYWYQQALGQGPEFLTYFNYEAQPDKSGLPSDRFSAERPEGSISTLTIQRTEQRDSAMYRCASSSHPGNEQFFGPGTRLTVL.

This clonotype was seen ten or more times. The chain joins TRBV7-9 to TRBJ2-3; TRBD1 matches at 10 bases. V lost 5 bases and J lost 6; bases outside the gene matches: 11. CDR3 length: 16 residues. Germline CDR1 is SEHNR and CDR2 is FQNEAQ (reference sequence). DNA for the CDR3: TGTGCCAGCAGCCCCCGGACAGGGGGAGCGGCTGATACGCAGTATTTT. It translates to CASSPRTGGAADTQYF.

This clonotype came up many times. This chain uses TRBV20-1 with TRBJ2-1; 10 bases are a match to TRBD2. V was clipped by 6 bases and J by 4 bases; unmatched bases: 12. Germline loops: CDR1 DFQATT, CDR2 SNEGSKA (reference sequence). This CDR3 is built from 16 residues. CDR3 coding DNA: TGCAGTGCCGTCCCACTAGCGGGACTTTCATACAATGAGCAGTTCTTC. This encodes CSAVPLAGLSYNEQFF.

The table lists this clonotype with many counts. The chain uses TRBV5-1 and TRBJ2-3; TRBD2 aligns across 11 bases. V lost 4 bases, J lost 2 bases, and 6 bases stayed unmatched. The CDR3 has 16 amino acids. Per germline, CDR1 SGHRS and CDR2 YFSETQ. The CDR3 protein is CASSPGTSGDTDTQYF. The CDR3, as DNA: TGCGCCAGCAGCCCCGGGACTAGCGGTGACACAGATACGCAGTATTTT.

This chain links TRBV7-2 with TRBJ2-1, with D possibly being TRBD2 (5 bases). Germline assignment: CDR1 SGHTA and CDR2 FQGNSA. CDR3 size: 16 residues. Trimming stripped 4 bases from V and 0 bases from J, with 13 bases between. The CDR3 DNA is TGTGCCAGCAGCTACGGGCTAGCAACCTCCTACAATGAGCAGTTCTTC. It yields the protein CASSYGLATSYNEQFF.

The chain couples TRBV5-1 to TRBJ2-5, with 8 bases aligning to TRBD1. The CDR3 contains 15 residues. J lost 0 bases, V lost 4 bases, and 5 bases had no gene match. Germline values: CDR1 SGHRS, CDR2 YFSETQ. The CDR3 sequence is CASSHDRGNQETQYF. Written as DNA, the CDR3 is TGCGCCAGCAGCCACGACAGGGGAAACCAAGAGACCCAGTACTTC.

The chain combines TRBV11-3 with TRBJ1-2, with D unclear. The germline gives CDR1 SGHNT, CDR2 YENEEA. The CDR3 contains 13 residues. Trimming removed 4 bases at V and 1 base at J, with 7 bases between. The DNA for the CDR3 is TGTGCCAGCAGCTCCCGTCGTAACTATGGCTACACCTTC. Translating it yields CASSSRRNYGYTF.

The V gene is TRBV5-1, the J gene TRBJ2-7, with a tentative D call TRBD1 (5 bases). Trimming removed 0 bases at V and 5 bases at J, with 12 bases between. The CDR3 has 14 amino acids. Germline V lookup: CDR1 SGHRS, CDR2 YFSETQ. In DNA, the CDR3 is TGCGCCAGCAGCTTGGACTACTCCAGGGACGAGCAGTACTTC. Translated, it gives CASSLDYSRDEQYF. Full variable domain (missing parts from reference TRBV5-1 and TRBJ2-7): KAGVTQTPRYLIKTRGQQVTLSCSPISGHRSVSWYQQTPGQGLQFLFEYFSETQRNKGNFPGRFSGRQFSNSRSEMNVSTLELGDSALYLCASSLDYSRDEQYFGPGTRLTVT.